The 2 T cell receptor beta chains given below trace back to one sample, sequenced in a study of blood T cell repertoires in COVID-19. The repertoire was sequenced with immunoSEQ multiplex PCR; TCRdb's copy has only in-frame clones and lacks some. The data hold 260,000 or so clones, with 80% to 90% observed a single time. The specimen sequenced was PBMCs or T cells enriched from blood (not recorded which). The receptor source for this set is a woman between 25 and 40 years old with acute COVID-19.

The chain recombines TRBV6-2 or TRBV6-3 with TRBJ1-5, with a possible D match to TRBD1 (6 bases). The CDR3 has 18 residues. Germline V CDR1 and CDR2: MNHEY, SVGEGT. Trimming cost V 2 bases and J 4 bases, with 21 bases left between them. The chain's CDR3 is CASSYTTGTPQQNQPQHF. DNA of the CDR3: TGTGCCAGCAGTTACACGACCGGGACACCCCAACAAAATCAGCCCCAGCATTTT.

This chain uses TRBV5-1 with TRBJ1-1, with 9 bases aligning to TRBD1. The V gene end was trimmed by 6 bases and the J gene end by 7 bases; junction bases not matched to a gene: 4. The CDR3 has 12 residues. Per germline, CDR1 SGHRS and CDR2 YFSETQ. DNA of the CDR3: TGCGCCAGCATGGGGACAGGGTTTGAAGCTTTCTTT. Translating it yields CASMGTGFEAFF.